The 9 T cell receptor beta chains below come from one sample, sequenced in a study of shared clonotypes between healthy human individuals. The data were produced by immunoSEQ multiplex PCR, yet TCRdb's version contains in-frame clones alone and is incomplete. Of 300,000 to 400,000 clones in the sample, around 79% are singletons; the top ten hold less than 11%. The sequenced sample was memory CD4+ T cells sorted from blood. Specified subset: CD45RA-negative fraction. The receptors originated from a man aged 25-45 years in good health.

This sequence joins TRBV5-1 and TRBJ1-2, with no clear D. The V end was cut by 1 base, the J end by 6 bases, with 7 bases between. This CDR3 comprises 12 residues. In germline, CDR1 is SGHRS, CDR2 YFSETQ. The CDR3 nucleotides read TGCGCCAGCAGCTTGTCCGGTCATGGCTACACCTTC. Amino acids: CASSLSGHGYTF.

The chain uses TRBV9 and TRBJ2-3, with TRBD1 matching 7 bases. CDR1 is SGDLS and CDR2 is YYNGEE in the germline V gene. J lost 2 bases, V lost 0 bases, and 15 bases had no gene match. CDR3 length: 19 residues. The CDR3 DNA reads as TGTGCCAGCAGCGTAGCTACAGGGGCGATCATTGCGGCCACAGATACGCAGTATTTT. Residues: CASSVATGAIIAATDTQYF.

The rearrangement joins TRBV5-4 to TRBJ2-3; possibly TRBD2 for D (6 bases). The germline V gene has CDR1 SGHNT and CDR2 YYREEE (reference sequence). This CDR3 spans 15 amino acids. With 7 bases removed from V and 0 bases from J, the gap between germline ends came to 15 bases. This CDR3 reads CASASAGSSTDTQYF. The CDR3, as DNA: TGTGCCAGCGCGTCGGCGGGATCTAGCACAGATACGCAGTATTTT.

The CDR3, as DNA: TGTGCCAGCAGCTTAGAGGGGACAGCCTATGGCTACACCTTC. Its protein product is CASSLEGTAYGYTF. The chain recombines TRBV7-9 with TRBJ1-2, with 7 bases lining up with TRBD1. In germline, CDR1 is SEHNR, CDR2 FQNEAQ (reference sequence). The CDR3 loop spans 14 amino acids. Germline trimming cut 1 base from V and 4 bases from J; bases unmatched to any gene: 3.

V and J are TRBV7-6 and TRBJ2-5; D is undetermined. The V and J ends lost 1 base and 3 bases respectively, with 9 bases between them. There are 14 residues in the CDR3. Germline CDR1 reads SGHVS; CDR2 reads FNYEAQ. The CDR3 DNA sequence: TGTGCCAGCAGCTTAGTTCGACAAGAAGAGACCCAGTACTTC. This codes for CASSLVRQEETQYF.

This clone was recorded once. The chain links TRBV6-5 to TRBJ2-1, with 7 bases aligning to TRBD1. V shed 11 bases and J 4 bases; nucleotides not matched to a gene: 11. The CDR3 length is 14 residues. Germline CDR1 is MNHEY and CDR2 is SVGAGI. The chain's CDR3 is CASRTGRLYNEQFF. The DNA of the CDR3 is TGTGCCTCCCGGACAGGACGTCTTTACAATGAGCAGTTCTTC.

The chain combines TRBV11-2 with TRBJ2-3, with D maybe TRBD2 (6 bases). The CDR3 is 16 amino acids. From germline, CDR1 is SGHAT and CDR2 FQNNGV. The V gene lost 2 bases and the J gene lost 2 bases, with 14 bases spanning the gap. Written as DNA, the CDR3 is TGTGCCAGCAGCTTAATGGGTAGCGGAAACACAGATACGCAGTATTTT. The encoded protein is CASSLMGSGNTDTQYF.

This clone was seen just once. The chain is built from TRBV19 and TRBJ2-7, with 7 bases aligning to TRBD2. Unmatched junction bases numbered 9, after V lost 7 bases and J lost 3 bases. Germline V lookup: CDR1 LNHDA, CDR2 SQIVND (reference sequence). The CDR3 totals 14 residues. CDR3 coding DNA: TGTGCCAGTAACCCTGGGAGGGCCTTCTACGAGCAGTACTTC. This codes for CASNPGRAFYEQYF.

With regard to this clone: At one of its ends the junction is not consistent with the germline gene, which may arise from a read error. V and J are TRBV13 and TRBJ1-1, with 8 bases fitting TRBD1. Germline lookup yields CDR1 PRHDT and CDR2 FYEKMQ (reference sequence). The CDR3 length is 16 residues. The CDR3 coding sequence is TGTGCCAGCAGCGCTGGACGGACAGGGAAGAACTCTGAAGCTTTCTTT. Its translation: CASSAGRTGKNSEAFF.